Each of the 18 T cell receptor beta chains below was sequenced from the same sample in a study of T cells in tumors after PD-1 blockade. Clones were read by immunoSEQ multiplex PCR, and TCRdb kept only the in-frame ones, dropping some. The data hold about 10,000 clones, with 55% to 75% observed a single time. This material consisted of tumor tissue, taken after anti-PD-1 treatment. These receptors were collected from a human donor with basal cell carcinoma.

The chain uses TRBV20-1 and TRBJ1-5, with a possible D match to TRBD1 (5 bases). The CDR3 length is 16 residues. Germline assignment: CDR1 DFQATT and CDR2 SNEGSKA (reference sequence). Deletions cut 3 bases from V and 0 bases from J, with 15 bases between. Here the CDR3 reads CSASQGGGDSNQPQHF. The DNA of the CDR3 is TGCAGTGCTAGTCAAGGTGGAGGGGATAGCAATCAGCCCCAGCATTTT.

The rearrangement joins TRBV6-5 to TRBJ2-7; D is perhaps TRBD1 or TRBD2 (6 bases each). The length of the CDR3 is 16 residues. Germline-derived CDR1 and CDR2 are MNHEY and SVGAGI. With 2 bases removed from V and 0 bases from J, the gap between germline ends came to 14 bases. The CDR3 protein is CASSYGGTKSSYEQYF. The CDR3 nucleotides read TGTGCCAGCAGTTACGGGGGGACAAAAAGCTCCTACGAGCAGTACTTC.

This clone was counted a few times. V usage is TRBV21-1 and J usage is TRBJ1-3; the DNA was not used to check the table's D call, TRBD1. TRBV21-1 is recorded as a pseudogene. The CDR3 length is 11 residues. CDR3 amino acids: CASSKDSPIYF. DNA for the CDR3: TGTGCCAGCAGCAAGGACAGTCCCATATATTTT.

This clone ranks as medium-sized. The J gene is TRBJ1-1, the V gene TRBV28, with D unclear. V shed 3 bases and J shed 0 bases, with 11 bases lying between them. The CDR3 length is 15 residues. Looked up from germline, CDR1 is MDHEN and CDR2 is SYDVKM. The CDR3 DNA is TGTGCCAGCAGTTTTGAGGCGCTTATGAACACTGAAGCTTTCTTT. Encoded protein: CASSFEALMNTEAFF.

J is TRBJ2-3 and V is TRBV10-3; 8 bases are shared with TRBD2. The CDR3 sequence is 14 residues long. J was trimmed by 4 bases and V by 10 bases; bases with no gene match: 10. The germline gives CDR1 ENHRY, CDR2 SYGVKD. The CDR3, as DNA: TGTGCCACAAATCCGGGGGGGCGGTCAGATACGCAGTATTTT. It translates to CATNPGGRSDTQYF.

The rearrangement links TRBV3-1 (or the pseudogene TRBV3-2) to TRBJ2-1; D is unresolved. CDR1 and CDR2 (germline): LGHDT, YNNKEL (reference sequence). Trimming left V 5 bases short and J 5 bases short, with 22 bases between. There are 17 residues in the CDR3. The chain's CDR3 is CASSVWDPFHSDNEQFF. The DNA of the CDR3 is TGTGCCAGCAGCGTGTGGGATCCCTTCCATTCCGACAATGAGCAGTTCTTC.

A single count supports this clone. The chain has TRBV6-5 and TRBJ2-1; 7 bases match TRBD2. The CDR3 is 14 residues long. The germline V gene has CDR1 MNHEY and CDR2 SVGAGI. J lost 6 bases, V lost 3 bases, and 5 bases had no gene match. In DNA, the CDR3 is TGTGCCAGCAGTTATCGGGACTATCCCAATGAGCAGTTCTTC. Translated, it gives CASSYRDYPNEQFF.

The rearrangement joins TRBV3-1 (or the pseudogene TRBV3-2) to TRBJ2-7; D remains ambiguous. CDR1 and CDR2 from the germline V gene are LGHDT and YNNKEL (reference sequence). The CDR3 consists of 11 residues. Between the trimmed V and J ends, which lost 2 bases and 4 bases, there was a span of 3 bases. Written as DNA, the CDR3 is TGTGCCAGCAGCCAATCATACGAGCAGTACTTC. Its translation is CASSQSYEQYF.

V usage is TRBV10-3 and J usage is TRBJ2-7, with D perhaps matching TRBD2 (5 bases). V dropped 8 bases and J dropped 5 bases, with 19 bases sitting between them. CDR3 size: 14 residues. Germline CDR1 reads ENHRY; CDR2 reads SYGVKD. CDR3 in DNA: TGTGCCATCGGGCGAACTGCCCTCGGGAACGAGCAGTACTTC. Protein: CAIGRTALGNEQYF.

This chain connects TRBV5-1 to TRBJ2-3; TRBD2 aligns across 15 bases. CDR3 length: 17 residues. Germline CDR1 reads SGHRS; CDR2 reads YFSETQ. V lost 3 bases and J lost 3; bases outside the gene matches: 5. CDR3 DNA: TGCGCCAGCAGCTACAGGACTAGCGGGAGGGAAACAGATACGCAGTATTTT. It is translated as CASSYRTSGRETDTQYF.

This clone was recorded a few times. The chain has TRBV5-1 and TRBJ1-4; no clear D gene. This CDR3 comprises 13 residues. Per germline, CDR1 SGHRS and CDR2 YFSETQ. The V and J ends lost 4 bases and 4 bases respectively, with 8 bases between them. The CDR3 DNA sequence: TGCGCCAGCAGCCAGTGGGTTAATGAAAAACTGTTTTTT. Translation gives CASSQWVNEKLFF.

The genes are TRBV30 and TRBJ2-5; 12 nucleotides agree with TRBD2. V was pared by 6 bases and J by 4 bases, with 9 bases of the junction left unmatched. The CDR3 is 15 residues long. CDR1 is GTSNPN and CDR2 is SVGIG in the germline V gene (reference sequence). The CDR3 loop reads CACPASGRAGETQYF. The CDR3 region has the DNA TGTGCCTGTCCGGCTAGCGGGAGGGCAGGAGAGACCCAGTACTTC.

The chain uses TRBV5-5 and TRBJ1-5, with D unclear. The length of the CDR3 is 16 residues. The germline V gene has CDR1 SGHKS and CDR2 YYEKEE (reference sequence). Trimming stripped 4 bases from V and 1 base from J, with 15 bases between. The CDR3 DNA is TGTGCCAGCAGCATCGGGGTTATCGGGAGCAATCAGCCCCAGCATTTT. Translating it yields CASSIGVIGSNQPQHF.

CDR3 loop: CASSSGQGYEQYF. CDR3 nucleotides: TGTGCCAGCAGTTCGGGACAGGGCTACGAGCAGTACTTC. The chain couples TRBV27 to TRBJ2-7; TRBD1 matches 9 bases. Germline-derived CDR1 and CDR2 are MNHEY and SMNVEV (reference sequence). Trimming at V came to 4 bases and at J to 3 bases, leaving 1 base not matched to a gene. The CDR3 covers 13 residues.

The chain joins TRBV2 to TRBJ1-3; no reliable D call. Germline values: CDR1 SNHLY, CDR2 FYNNEI. This CDR3 comprises 14 residues. Between the trimmed V and J ends, which lost 7 bases and 0 bases, there was a span of 10 bases. CDR3 sequence reads: CASTFAVSGNTIYF. The DNA of the CDR3 is TGTGCCAGCACCTTTGCGGTCTCTGGAAACACCATATATTTT.

V usage is TRBV6-6 and J usage is TRBJ2-1; 15 nucleotides match TRBD2. Germline V lookup: CDR1 MNHNY, CDR2 SVGAGI (reference sequence). Trimming at V came to 6 bases and at J to 9 bases, leaving 9 bases not matched to a gene. The CDR3 loop spans 16 amino acids. This chain's CDR3 is CASSLPGLAGGFEQFF. CDR3 DNA: TGTGCCAGCAGCCTTCCGGGACTAGCGGGGGGATTTGAGCAGTTCTTC.

This rearrangement joins TRBV7-2 to TRBJ1-6; 8 bases map to TRBD1. The CDR3 runs 15 residues. Germline values: CDR1 SGHTA, CDR2 FQGNSA. J gave up 6 bases and V 2 bases, and 3 bases lay outside the gene matches. CDR3 region: CASSLRTGRNSPLHF. CDR3 nucleotide sequence: TGTGCCAGCAGCTTACGGACAGGGCGTAATTCACCCCTCCACTTT.

The gene calls are TRBV4-3 and TRBJ2-1; D may be TRBD2 (6 bases). The germline CDR1 and CDR2 sequences are LGHNA and YSLEER. V gave up 0 bases and J gave up 9 bases, with 6 bases separating them. The CDR3 loop spans 12 amino acids. The CDR3 here is CASSQEGGEQFF. CDR3 DNA: TGCGCCAGCAGCCAAGAGGGGGGTGAGCAGTTCTTC.